The entry below describes one TCR beta chain. No antigen is known for it. This CDR3 region has 14 residues. V was cut by 2 bases and J by 5 bases, with 12 bases left in between. Germline V lookup: CDR1 MNHNY, CDR2 SVGAGI (reference sequence). The data derive from a study of cytomegalovirus exposure and HLA in healthy donors. This table comes from immunoSEQ multiplex PCR, and its TCRdb copy is limited to in-frame clones, with some not included. Of about 360,000 clones in the sample, roughly 88% were seen once. Overall study findings and caveats: Rare TCR sequences dominated, though some public TCRs recurred in many donors.

The TCR originated in a woman aged 18-29 years in good health and CMV-seronegative. The sample was PBMCs. The chain uses TRBV6-6 and TRBJ1-1, with a tentative D call TRBD1 (5 bases). As DNA, the CDR3 is TGTGCCAGCAGTTACCCGGCAGGGCGGACTGAAGCTTTCTTT. Translating it yields CASSYPAGRTEAFF.